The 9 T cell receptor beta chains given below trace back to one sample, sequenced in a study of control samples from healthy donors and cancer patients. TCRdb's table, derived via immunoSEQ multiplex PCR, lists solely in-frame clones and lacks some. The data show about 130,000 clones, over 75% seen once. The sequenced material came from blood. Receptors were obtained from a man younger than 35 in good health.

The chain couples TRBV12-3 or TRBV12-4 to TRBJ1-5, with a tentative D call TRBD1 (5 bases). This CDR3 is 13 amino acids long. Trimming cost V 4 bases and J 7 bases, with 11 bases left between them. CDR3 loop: CASSSRDDQPQHF. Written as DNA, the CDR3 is TGTGCCAGCAGTTCCCGGGACGACCAGCCCCAGCATTTT.

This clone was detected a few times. The CDR3 bases are TGTGCCAGCAGCCAAGCCCTCAGGGGTATCTCCTACGAGCAGTACTTC. Amino acid sequence: CASSQALRGISYEQYF. J is TRBJ2-7 and V is TRBV4-2; a weak D match, TRBD1 (6 bases). Germline V gene data show CDR1 as LGHNA and CDR2 as YNFKEQ. This CDR3 spans 16 amino acids. Deletions cut 1 base from V and 0 bases from J, with 13 bases between.

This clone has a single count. CDR3 sequence (DNA): TGTGCCACGGGGGGTGAGCAGTTCTTC. Protein product: CATGGEQFF. The rearrangement links TRBV6-6 to TRBJ2-1, with TRBD2 matching 7 bases. Per the germline V gene, CDR1 is MNHNY and CDR2 is SVGAGI (reference sequence). Trimming at V came to 10 bases and at J to 9 bases, leaving 0 bases not matched to a gene. This CDR3 has 9 residues.

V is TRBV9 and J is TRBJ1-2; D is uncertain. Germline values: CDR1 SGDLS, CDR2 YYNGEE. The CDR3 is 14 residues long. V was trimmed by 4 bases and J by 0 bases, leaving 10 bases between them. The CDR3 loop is CASSRTDSNYGYTF. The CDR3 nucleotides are TGTGCCAGCAGCCGGACGGATTCTAACTATGGCTACACCTTC.

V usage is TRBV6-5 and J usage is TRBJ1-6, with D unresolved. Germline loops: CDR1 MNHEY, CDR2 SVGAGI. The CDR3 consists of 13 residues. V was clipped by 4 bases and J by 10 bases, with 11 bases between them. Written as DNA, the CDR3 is TGTGCCAGCAGTTCTACAGCAGGATCACCCCTCCACTTT. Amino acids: CASSSTAGSPLHF.

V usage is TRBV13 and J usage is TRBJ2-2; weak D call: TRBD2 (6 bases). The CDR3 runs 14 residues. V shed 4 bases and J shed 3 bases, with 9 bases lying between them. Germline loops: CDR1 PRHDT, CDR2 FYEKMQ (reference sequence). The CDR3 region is CASSSGDYTGELFF. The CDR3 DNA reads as TGTGCCAGCAGCTCCGGGGACTACACCGGGGAGCTGTTTTTT. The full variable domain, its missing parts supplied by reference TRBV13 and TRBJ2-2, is AAGVIQSPRHLIKEKRETATLKCYPIPRHDTVYWYQQGPGQDPQFLISFYEKMQSDKGSIPDRFSAQQFSDYHSELNMSSLELGDSALYFCASSSGDYTGELFFGEGSRLTVL.

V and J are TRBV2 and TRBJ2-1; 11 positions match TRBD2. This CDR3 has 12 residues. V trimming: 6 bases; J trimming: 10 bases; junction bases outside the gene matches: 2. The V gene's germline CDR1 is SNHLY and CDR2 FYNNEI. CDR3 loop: CASRGLAAEQFF. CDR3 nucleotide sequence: TGTGCCAGCAGGGGACTAGCGGCCGAGCAGTTCTTC.

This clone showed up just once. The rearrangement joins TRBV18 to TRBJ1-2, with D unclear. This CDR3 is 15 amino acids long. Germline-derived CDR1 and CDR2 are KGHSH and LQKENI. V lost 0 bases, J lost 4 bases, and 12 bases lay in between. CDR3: CASSPPSIDFYGYTF. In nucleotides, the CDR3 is TGTGCCAGCTCACCACCGTCTATAGATTTCTATGGCTACACCTTC.

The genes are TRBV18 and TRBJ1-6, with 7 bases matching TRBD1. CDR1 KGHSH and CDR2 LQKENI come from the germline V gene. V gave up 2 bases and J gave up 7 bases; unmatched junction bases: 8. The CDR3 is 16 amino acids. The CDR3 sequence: CASSPGAGTANSPLHF. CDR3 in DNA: TGTGCCAGCTCACCAGGAGCTGGGACAGCCAATTCACCCCTCCACTTT.